The following is a T cell receptor (beta chain) sequence with its context. These data are taken from a study of blood T cell repertoires in COVID-19. The germline gives CDR1 SGHVS, CDR2 FQNEAQ. Trimming took 3 bases from V and 5 from J; bases not matched to a gene: 5. This CDR3 contains 15 residues. The repertoire was sequenced with immunoSEQ multiplex PCR; TCRdb's copy has only in-frame clones and lacks some. The sample shows roughly 130,000 clones, roughly four fifths of them seen only once. The TCR sequence derives from a man older than 75 with acute or convalescent COVID-19. The specimen sequenced was peripheral blood. The chain has TRBV7-8 and TRBJ1-1; TRBD1 matches at 11 bases. DNA for the CDR3: TGTGCCAGCAGCTTTGCAGGGACAGGGGGGACTGAAGCTTTCTTT. Translated, it gives CASSFAGTGGTEAFF.